The next 9 T cell receptor beta chains were all read from a single sample in a study of long-term antiretroviral therapy in people with HIV. Version v3.0 of the immunoSEQ assay was performed at survey level. Generated by immunoSEQ multiplex PCR, the TCRdb table keeps only in-frame clones and is missing some. The table includes 20,000 to 25,000 clones, roughly 82% detected once. The source was unsorted PBMCs, collected 0.3 years after starting antiretroviral therapy. These receptors were obtained from a man over 45 with HIV.

The table lists this clone with a few counts. This rearrangement joins TRBV4-3 to TRBJ1-5; D remains unclear. Germline CDR1 reads LGHNA; CDR2 reads YSLEER. V was clipped by 0 bases and J by 3 bases, with 9 bases between them. The CDR3 length is 15 residues. In DNA form, the CDR3 reads TGCGCCAGCAGCCAAGATTGGTCGGCCAATCAGCCCCAGCATTTT. This encodes CASSQDWSANQPQHF.

This chain uses TRBV4-3 with TRBJ2-6; perhaps D is TRBD1 or TRBD2 (5 bases each). Trimming shortened V by 0 bases and J by 0 bases, and 12 bases separated the two germline ends. There are 18 residues in the CDR3. Germline V lookup: CDR1 LGHNA, CDR2 YSLEER. The CDR3 DNA sequence: TGCGCCAGCAGCCAAGATCCCGGGACGGCCTCTGGGGCCAACGTCCTGACTTTC. Protein product: CASSQDPGTASGANVLTF.

This sequence joins TRBV12-5 and TRBJ1-1, with D perhaps matching TRBD1 (6 bases). Germline V gene data show CDR1 as LGHNT and CDR2 as FRNRAP. Trimming pared 3 bases from V and 7 bases from J, leaving 12 bases between. This CDR3 has 13 residues. The CDR3 nucleotides are TGTGCTAGTGGTTTTCAGGGGAATGTTGAAGCTTTCTTT. Its translation: CASGFQGNVEAFF.

The chain couples TRBV10-1 to TRBJ1-3; D gene ambiguous. With 3 bases removed from V and 7 bases from J, the gap between germline ends came to 7 bases. Germline V gene sequence: CDR1 WNHNN, CDR2 SYGVQD (reference sequence). The CDR3 covers 12 residues. The CDR3 spells CASSEPGNTIYF. The CDR3 nucleotides read TGCGCCAGCAGTGAACCCGGGAACACCATATATTTT.

The rearrangement joins TRBV28 to TRBJ2-3, with no clear D. Germline CDR1 MDHEN, CDR2 SYDVKM. CDR3 length: 14 residues. V was pared by 4 bases and J by 6 bases, with 14 bases between. This CDR3 reads CASSSSVPWDTQYF. For the CDR3, the DNA is TGTGCCAGCAGTTCCTCGGTCCCTTGGGATACGCAGTATTTT.

V usage is TRBV7-9 and J usage is TRBJ2-1, with D perhaps being TRBD1 or TRBD2 (5 bases each). The CDR3 has 11 amino acids. Trimming removed 3 bases from V and 8 bases from J, with 5 bases in between. Per germline, CDR1 SEHNR and CDR2 FQNEAQ (reference sequence). The CDR3 spells CASSLGDEQFF. Written as DNA, the CDR3 is TGTGCCAGCAGCTTGGGGGATGAGCAGTTCTTC.

The rearrangement uses TRBV13 and TRBJ2-7, with TRBD2 matching 11 bases. Germline-derived CDR1 and CDR2 are PRHDT and FYEKMQ (reference sequence). This CDR3 has 17 amino acids. V lost 5 bases, J lost 2 bases, and 11 bases stayed unmatched. The CDR3 reads CASSRKLRLAGTYEQYF. The CDR3, as DNA: TGTGCCAGCAGCAGAAAGTTAAGACTAGCGGGGACCTACGAGCAGTACTTC.

CDR3 protein: CASSLDIVFGASYEQYF. In DNA form, the CDR3 reads TGTGCCAGCAGCTTAGATATCGTCTTTGGGGCCTCCTACGAGCAGTACTTC. The chain recombines TRBV11-3 with TRBJ2-7; perhaps TRBD1 as D (5 bases). Between the trimmed V and J ends, which lost 0 bases and 0 bases, there was a span of 15 bases. CDR1 SGHNT and CDR2 YENEEA come from the germline V gene. This CDR3 has 17 amino acids. Full variable domain (missing parts from reference TRBV11-3 and TRBJ2-7): EAGVVQSPRYKIIEKKQPVAFWCNPISGHNTLYWYLQNLGQGPELLIRYENEEAVDDSQLPKDRFSAERLKGVDSTLKIQPAELGDSAVYLCASSLDIVFGASYEQYFGPGTRLTVT.

J is TRBJ1-1 and V is TRBV30; a weak D match, TRBD1 (5 bases). The V end lost 2 bases, the J end lost 3 bases, and 13 bases lay between the germline ends. The CDR3 has 14 amino acids. CDR1 is GTSNPN, CDR2 SVGIG, per germline (reference sequence). The CDR3 region has the DNA TGTGCCTGGAGTATGACAGCATCTTACACTGAAGCTTTCTTT. Translated, it gives CAWSMTASYTEAFF.